This T cell receptor beta chain was sequenced in a study of blood T cell repertoires in COVID-19. Background on the study: Acute and convalescent COVID-19 specimens originated in the United States, Italy and Spain. Sources were T cells, B-cell-depleted T cells, or PBMCs; the material itself was cDNA or gDNA.

Authors' analysis steps: Counts of nucleated cells, estimated from reference gene primer amplification, were obtained. Assay: immunoSEQ multiplex PCR; the TCRdb copy retains only in-frame clones and omits some. D and trimming were read from the DNA, whereas the V and J calls and clone size are those reported in that table. The table lists around 70,000 clones, 90% of them singletons. Germline CDR1 reads SGDLS; CDR2 reads YYNGEE. Trimming took off 6 bases at V and 5 bases at J, with 17 bases between the two ends. CDR3 size: 14 residues. The chain joins TRBV9 to TRBJ1-1; possibly TRBD1 for D (5 bases). Source material: peripheral blood. This sequence was found in a man in his fifties or sixties with acute or convalescent COVID-19. DNA of the CDR3: TGTGCCAGCACCAGTTTGGGGGAGGTAACTGAAGCTTTCTTT. Amino acids: CASTSLGEVTEAFF. The full variable domain, rest sourced from reference TRBV9 and TRBJ1-1, is DSGVTQTPKHLITATGQRVTLRCSPRSGDLSVYWYQQSLDQGLQFLIQYYNGEERAKGNILERFSAQQFPDLHSELNLSSLELGDSALYFCASTSLGEVTEAFFGQGTRLTVV.